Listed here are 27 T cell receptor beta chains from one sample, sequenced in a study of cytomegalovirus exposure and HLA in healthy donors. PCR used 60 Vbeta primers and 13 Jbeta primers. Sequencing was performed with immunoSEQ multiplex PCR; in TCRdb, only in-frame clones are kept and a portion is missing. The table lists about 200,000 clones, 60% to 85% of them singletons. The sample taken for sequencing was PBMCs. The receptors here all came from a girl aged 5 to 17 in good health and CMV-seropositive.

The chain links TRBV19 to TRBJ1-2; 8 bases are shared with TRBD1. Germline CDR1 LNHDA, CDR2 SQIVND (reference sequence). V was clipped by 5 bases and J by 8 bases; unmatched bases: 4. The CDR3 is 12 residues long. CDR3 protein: CASSWTGSGYTF. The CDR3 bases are TGTGCCAGTAGTTGGACAGGGAGCGGCTACACCTTC.

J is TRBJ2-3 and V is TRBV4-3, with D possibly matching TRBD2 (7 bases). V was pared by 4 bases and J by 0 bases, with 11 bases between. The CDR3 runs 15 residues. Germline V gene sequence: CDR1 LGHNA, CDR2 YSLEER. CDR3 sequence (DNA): TGCGCCAGCAGCCCTGGGAGGGGGAGCACAGATACGCAGTATTTT. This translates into CASSPGRGSTDTQYF.

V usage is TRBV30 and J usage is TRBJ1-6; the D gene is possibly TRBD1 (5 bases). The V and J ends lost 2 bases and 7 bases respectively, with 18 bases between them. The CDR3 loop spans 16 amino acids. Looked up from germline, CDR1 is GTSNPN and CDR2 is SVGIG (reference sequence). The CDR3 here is CAWSRPRTTKNSPLHF. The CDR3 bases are TGTGCCTGGAGTCGTCCGAGGACAACGAAGAATTCACCCCTCCACTTT.

The CDR3 reads CASSDRGTPWSYTF. CDR3 nucleotide sequence: TGTGCCAGCAGCGACCGGGGGACGCCTTGGAGCTACACCTTC. V is TRBV6-4 and J is TRBJ1-2; possible D gene TRBD1, 5 bases. The CDR3 has 14 amino acids. V was clipped by 6 bases and J by 9 bases, with 20 bases between them. Germline V gives CDR1 MRHNA, CDR2 SNTAGT.

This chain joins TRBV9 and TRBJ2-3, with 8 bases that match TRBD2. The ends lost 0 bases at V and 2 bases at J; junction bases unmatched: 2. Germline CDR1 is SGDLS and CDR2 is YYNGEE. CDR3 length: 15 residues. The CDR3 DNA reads TGTGCCAGCAGCGTAGCGGGGGGGAACACAGATACGCAGTATTTT. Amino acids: CASSVAGGNTDTQYF.

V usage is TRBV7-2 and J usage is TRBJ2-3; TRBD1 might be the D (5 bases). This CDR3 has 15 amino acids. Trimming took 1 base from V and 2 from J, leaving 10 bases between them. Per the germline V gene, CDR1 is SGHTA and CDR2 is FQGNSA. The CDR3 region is CASSLDQGPTDTQYF. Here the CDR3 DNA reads TGTGCCAGCAGCTTAGATCAGGGCCCCACAGATACGCAGTATTTT. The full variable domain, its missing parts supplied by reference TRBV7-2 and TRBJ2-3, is GAGVSQSPSNKVTEKGKDVELRCDPISGHTALYWYRQSLGQGLEFLIYFQGNSAPDKSGLPSDRFSAERTGGSVSTLTIQRTQQEDSAVYLCASSLDQGPTDTQYFGPGTRLTVL.

In nucleotides, the CDR3 is TGTGCCAGCAGTGAGGGACTAGCGGGGTTCAATGAGCAGTTCTTC. It encodes CASSEGLAGFNEQFF. The chain links TRBV25-1 to TRBJ2-1; 13 bases line up with TRBD2. Germline V CDR1 and CDR2: MGHDK, SYGVNS. Losses at the gene ends were 3 bases for V and 6 bases for J; bases not matched to a gene: 2. The CDR3 is made up of 15 amino acids.

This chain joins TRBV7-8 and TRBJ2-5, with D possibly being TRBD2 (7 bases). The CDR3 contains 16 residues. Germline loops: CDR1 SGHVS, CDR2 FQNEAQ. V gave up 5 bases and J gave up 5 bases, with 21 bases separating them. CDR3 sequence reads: CASSPGLLRGGETQYF. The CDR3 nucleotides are TGTGCCAGCAGCCCGGGGCTCCTCAGGGGAGGGGAGACCCAGTACTTC. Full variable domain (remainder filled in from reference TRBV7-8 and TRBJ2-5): GAGVSQSPRYKVAKRGQDVALRCDPISGHVSLFWYQQALGQGPEFLTYFQNEAQLDKSGLPSDRFFAERPEGSVSTLKIQRTQQEDSAVYLCASSPGLLRGGETQYFGPGTRLLVL.

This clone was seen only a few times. Written as DNA, the CDR3 is TGTGCCAGCAGCGGGGGGGGGACTAGTATGGCAGATACGCAGTATTTT. Translated, it gives CASSGGGTSMADTQYF. The chain links TRBV25-1 to TRBJ2-3; 8 bases match TRBD2. Germline assignment: CDR1 MGHDK and CDR2 SYGVNS. V lost 6 bases, J lost 4 bases, and 12 bases stayed unmatched. CDR3 size: 16 residues.

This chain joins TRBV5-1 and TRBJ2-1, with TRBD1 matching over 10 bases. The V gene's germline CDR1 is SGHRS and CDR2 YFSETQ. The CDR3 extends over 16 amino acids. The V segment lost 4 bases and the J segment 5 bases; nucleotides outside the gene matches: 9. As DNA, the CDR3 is TGCGCCAGCAGCGTATCCGGGACAGGGGTAAACAATGAGCAGTTCTTC. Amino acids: CASSVSGTGVNNEQFF.

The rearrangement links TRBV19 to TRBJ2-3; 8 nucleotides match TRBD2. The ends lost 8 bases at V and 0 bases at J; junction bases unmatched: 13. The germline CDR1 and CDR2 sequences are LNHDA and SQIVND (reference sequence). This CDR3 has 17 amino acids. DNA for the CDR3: TGTGCCAGTGACCTTAGCGGGATCTACTCTAGCACAGATACGCAGTATTTT. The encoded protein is CASDLSGIYSSTDTQYF.

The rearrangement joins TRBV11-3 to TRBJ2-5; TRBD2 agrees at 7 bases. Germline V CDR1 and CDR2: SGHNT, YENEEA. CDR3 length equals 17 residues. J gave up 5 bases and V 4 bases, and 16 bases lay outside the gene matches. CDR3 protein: CASSSPLTSSEWETQYF. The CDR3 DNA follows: TGTGCCAGCAGCTCGCCCCTGACTAGCAGCGAGTGGGAGACCCAGTACTTC.

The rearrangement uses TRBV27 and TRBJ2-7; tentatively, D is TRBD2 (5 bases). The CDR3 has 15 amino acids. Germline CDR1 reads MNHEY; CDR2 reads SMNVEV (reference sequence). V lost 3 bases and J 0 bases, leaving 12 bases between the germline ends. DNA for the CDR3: TGTGCCAGCAGTTTCGATGGGGAGCTCTCCTACGAGCAGTACTTC. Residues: CASSFDGELSYEQYF.

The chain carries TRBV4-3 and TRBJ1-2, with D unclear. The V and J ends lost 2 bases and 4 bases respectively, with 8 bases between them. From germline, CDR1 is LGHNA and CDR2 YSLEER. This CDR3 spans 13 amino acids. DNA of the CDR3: TGCGCCAGCAGCCAAACCACGGGCTATGGCTACACCTTC. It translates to CASSQTTGYGYTF.

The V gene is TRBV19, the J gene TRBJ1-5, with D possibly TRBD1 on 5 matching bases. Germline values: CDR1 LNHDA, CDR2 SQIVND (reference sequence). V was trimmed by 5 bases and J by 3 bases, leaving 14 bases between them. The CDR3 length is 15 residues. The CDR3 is CASSSGDGLNQPQHF. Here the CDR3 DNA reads TGTGCCAGTAGTTCGGGGGACGGCCTCAATCAGCCCCAGCATTTT.

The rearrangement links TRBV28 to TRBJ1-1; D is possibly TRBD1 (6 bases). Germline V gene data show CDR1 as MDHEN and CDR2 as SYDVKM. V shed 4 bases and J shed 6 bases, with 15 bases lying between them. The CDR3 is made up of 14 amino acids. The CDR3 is CASSSGDRLAEAFF. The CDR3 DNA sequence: TGTGCCAGCAGTTCAGGGGATAGGCTCGCTGAAGCTTTCTTT.

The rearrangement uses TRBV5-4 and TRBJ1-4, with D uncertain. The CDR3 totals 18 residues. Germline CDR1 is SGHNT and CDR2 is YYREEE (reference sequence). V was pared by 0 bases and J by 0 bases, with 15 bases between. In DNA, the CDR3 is TGTGCCAGCAGCTTGGCGTCGGGATACAGCACAACTAATGAAAAACTGTTTTTT. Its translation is CASSLASGYSTTNEKLFF.

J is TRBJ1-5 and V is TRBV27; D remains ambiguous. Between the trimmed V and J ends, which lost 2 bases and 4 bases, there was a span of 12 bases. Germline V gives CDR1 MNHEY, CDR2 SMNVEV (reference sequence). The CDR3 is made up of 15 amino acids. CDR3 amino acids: CASSLTAGRNQPQHF. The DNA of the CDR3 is TGTGCCAGCAGTTTAACCGCAGGCAGGAATCAGCCCCAGCATTTT.

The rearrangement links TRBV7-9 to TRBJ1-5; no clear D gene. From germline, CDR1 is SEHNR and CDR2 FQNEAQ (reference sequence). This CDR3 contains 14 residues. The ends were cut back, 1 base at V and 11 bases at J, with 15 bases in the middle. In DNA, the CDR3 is TGTGCCAGCAGCTTAGGGGCCGCGAGGGAGGCCCAGCATTTT. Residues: CASSLGAAREAQHF.

CDR3 in amino acids: CASSLRTGSTEAFF. The DNA for the CDR3 is TGTGCCAGCAGCTTACGTACAGGATCGACTGAAGCTTTCTTT. The genes are TRBV7-6 and TRBJ1-1; D is possibly TRBD1 (5 bases). Germline CDR1 is SGHVS and CDR2 is FNYEAQ. The germline V and J ends were trimmed by 2 bases and 5 bases, with 12 bases remaining between them. This CDR3 contains 14 residues.

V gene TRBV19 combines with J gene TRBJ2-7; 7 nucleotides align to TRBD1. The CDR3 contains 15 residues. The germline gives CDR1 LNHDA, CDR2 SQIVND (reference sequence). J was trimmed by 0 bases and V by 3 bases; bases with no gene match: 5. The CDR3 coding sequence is TGTGCCAGTAGTATTCAGGGGGTAGACTCCTACGAGCAGTACTTC. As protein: CASSIQGVDSYEQYF.

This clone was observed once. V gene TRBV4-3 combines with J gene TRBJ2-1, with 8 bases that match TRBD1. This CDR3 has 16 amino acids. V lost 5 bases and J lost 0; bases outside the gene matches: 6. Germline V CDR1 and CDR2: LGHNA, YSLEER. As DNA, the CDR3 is TGCGCCAGCAGCTATTGGACAGGGTCCTCCTACAATGAGCAGTTCTTC. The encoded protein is CASSYWTGSSYNEQFF.

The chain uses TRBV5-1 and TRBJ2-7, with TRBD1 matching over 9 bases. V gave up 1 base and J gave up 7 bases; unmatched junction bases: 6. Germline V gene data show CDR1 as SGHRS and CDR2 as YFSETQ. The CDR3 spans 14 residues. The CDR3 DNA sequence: TGCGCCAGCAGCTTGACAGGGGGCCCCCAAGAGCAGTACTTC. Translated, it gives CASSLTGGPQEQYF.

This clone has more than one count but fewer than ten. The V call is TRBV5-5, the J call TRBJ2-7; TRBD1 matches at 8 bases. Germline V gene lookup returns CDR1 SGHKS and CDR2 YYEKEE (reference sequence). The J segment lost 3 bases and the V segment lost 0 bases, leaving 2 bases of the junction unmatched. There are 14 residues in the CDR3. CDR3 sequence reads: CASSLGTGLYEQYF. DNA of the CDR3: TGTGCCAGCAGCTTGGGGACAGGGCTCTACGAGCAGTACTTC.

CDR3 sequence: CASSMTTRGIDTQYF. The CDR3 nucleotides read TGTGCCAGTAGTATGACTACTAGAGGGATAGATACGCAGTATTTT. The rearrangement links TRBV19 to TRBJ2-3; a possible D gene is TRBD2 (5 bases). V gave up 3 bases and J gave up 5 bases, with 15 bases separating them. Germline assignment: CDR1 LNHDA and CDR2 SQIVND (reference sequence). The CDR3 has 15 residues. Full variable domain (rest looked up from reference TRBV19 and TRBJ2-3): DGGITQSPKYLFRKEGQNVTLSCEQNLNHDAMYWYRQDPGQGLRLIYYSQIVNDFQKGDIAEGYSVSREKKESFPLTVTSAQKNPTAFYLCASSMTTRGIDTQYFGPGTRLTVL.

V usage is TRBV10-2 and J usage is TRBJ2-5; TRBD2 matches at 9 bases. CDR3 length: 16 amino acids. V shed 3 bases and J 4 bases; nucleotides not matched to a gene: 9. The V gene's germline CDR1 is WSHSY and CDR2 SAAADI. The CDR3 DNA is TGCGCCAGCAGTGACCCCGGACTAGCGAGAGGAGAGACCCAGTACTTC. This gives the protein CASSDPGLARGETQYF.

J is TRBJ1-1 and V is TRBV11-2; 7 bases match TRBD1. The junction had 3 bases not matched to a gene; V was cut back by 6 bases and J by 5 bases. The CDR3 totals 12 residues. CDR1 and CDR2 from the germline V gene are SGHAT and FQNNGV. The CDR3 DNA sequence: TGTGCCAGCAGGATACAGGGGACTGAAGCTTTCTTT. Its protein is CASRIQGTEAFF.